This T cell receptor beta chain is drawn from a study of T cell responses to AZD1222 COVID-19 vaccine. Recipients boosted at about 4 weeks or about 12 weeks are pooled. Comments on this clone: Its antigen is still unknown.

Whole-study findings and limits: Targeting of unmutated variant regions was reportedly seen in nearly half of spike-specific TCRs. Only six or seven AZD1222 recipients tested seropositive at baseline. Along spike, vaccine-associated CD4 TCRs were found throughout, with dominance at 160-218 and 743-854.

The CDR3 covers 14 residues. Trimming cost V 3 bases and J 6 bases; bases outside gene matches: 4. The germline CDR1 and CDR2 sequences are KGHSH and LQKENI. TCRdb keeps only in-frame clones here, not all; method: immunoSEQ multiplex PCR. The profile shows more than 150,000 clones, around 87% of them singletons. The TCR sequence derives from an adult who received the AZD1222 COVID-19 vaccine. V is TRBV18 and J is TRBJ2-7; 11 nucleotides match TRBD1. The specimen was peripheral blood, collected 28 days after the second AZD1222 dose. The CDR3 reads CASSPGTGGGEQYF. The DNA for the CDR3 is TGTGCCAGCTCACCCGGGACAGGGGGTGGCGAGCAGTACTTC.